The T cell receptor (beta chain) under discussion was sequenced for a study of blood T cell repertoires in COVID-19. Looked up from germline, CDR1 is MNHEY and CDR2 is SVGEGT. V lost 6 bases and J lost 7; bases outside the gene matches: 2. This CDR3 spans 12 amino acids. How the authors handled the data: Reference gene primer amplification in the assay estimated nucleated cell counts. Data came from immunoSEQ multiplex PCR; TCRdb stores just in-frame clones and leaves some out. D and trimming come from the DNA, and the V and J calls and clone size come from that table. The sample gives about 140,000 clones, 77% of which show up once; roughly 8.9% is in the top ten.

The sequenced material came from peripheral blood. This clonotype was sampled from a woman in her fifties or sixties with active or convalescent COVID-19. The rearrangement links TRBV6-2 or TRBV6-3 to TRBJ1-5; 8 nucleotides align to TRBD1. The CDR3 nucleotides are TGTGCCAGCAGCGACAGGGGACAGCCCCAGCATTTT. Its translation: CASSDRGQPQHF.